Reported below is one TCR beta chain. Its antigen is unidentified. This specimen comes from a study of shared clonotypes between healthy human individuals. Authors' processing steps: Filtering differed for immunoSEQ, which gave only junction sequences without quality scores. Profiled with immunoSEQ multiplex PCR; TCRdb holds only in-frame clones, not every one. From that table come the V and J calls and clone size; the DNA was used to work out D and trimming. This table has over 2 million clones, roughly 96% appearing once. Study-wide findings and caveats: Relative to memory subsets, naive subsets generally showed larger estimated richness. Sequencing depth was expected to influence donor clonotype sharing.

Sequencing was performed on naive CD4+ T cells sorted from blood. Regarding subset: CD45RA+ positively selected. This TCR was sampled from a man aged 18 to 35 in good health.

CDR3 DNA sequence: TGTGCCAGCAGGGACGAATGGGGCAATCAGCCCCAGCATTTT. Its protein is CASRDEWGNQPQHF. This chain links TRBV28 with TRBJ1-5; no clear D gene. Between the trimmed V and J ends, which lost 6 bases and 2 bases, there was a span of 11 bases. CDR3 length: 14 residues. Germline CDR1 is MDHEN and CDR2 is SYDVKM.